This TCR beta chain was found in a study of regulatory T cells in long-lasting Graves disease. CDR3-region Arm-PCR and iRepertoire HTBI primers produced the TCR beta libraries. TCRdb passed the multiplex PCR reads through MiXCR, listing each CDR3 protein once. This table has hundreds of thousands of distinct CDR3 sequences, under 20% appearing once. V shed 5 bases and J shed 4 bases, with 12 bases lying between them. Germline-derived CDR1 and CDR2 are SGHAT and FQNNGV. CDR3 length equals 13 residues. Time point described: newly diagnosed GD, antithyroid drugs for less than 3 months. The TCR library used RNA extracted from PBMCs. The data were also submitted as part of a second study, on T cells in Graves' hyperthyroidism and ophthalmopathy.

The sequencing here drew on peripheral blood mononuclear cells (PBMCs), taken at new diagnosis, from a patient treated with antithyroid drugs. This sequence originates from a woman aged 25 to 39 with Graves disease. The V call is TRBV11-2, the J call TRBJ2-7; unclear D gene. The CDR3 spells CASSLGREYEQYF. CDR3 in DNA: TGTGCCAGCAGCCTAGGCCGAGAATACGAGCAGTACTTC.